These 25 T cell receptor beta chains were all obtained from the same sample, sequenced in a study of cytomegalovirus exposure and HLA in healthy donors. TCRdb keeps only in-frame clones here, not all; method: immunoSEQ multiplex PCR. The sample records some 98,000 clones, roughly 90% being singletons. The sequencing sample was made of PBMCs. The receptors derive from a man younger than 30 in good health and CMV-seropositive.

The V gene is TRBV7-6, the J gene TRBJ2-7, with D maybe TRBD2 (6 bases). The V gene's germline CDR1 is SGHVS and CDR2 FNYEAQ. The CDR3 consists of 16 residues. Trimming took off 5 bases at V and 1 base at J, with 18 bases between the two ends. DNA of the CDR3: TGTGCCAGCAGCATTGGACGGGACTCGAGATCCTACGAGCAGTACTTC. It is translated as CASSIGRDSRSYEQYF.

This clone was picked up one time. The J gene is TRBJ2-7, the V gene TRBV6-5; no reliable D call. The V end was cut by 6 bases, the J end by 5 bases, with 11 bases between. CDR1 and CDR2 from the germline V gene are MNHEY and SVGAGI. The CDR3 length is 12 residues. CDR3 DNA: TGTGCCAGCAGCCCCGACATAAACGAGCAGTACTTC. It codes for CASSPDINEQYF.

The gene calls are TRBV6-1 and TRBJ1-2; 7 bases agree with TRBD1. V dropped 7 bases and J dropped 1; count of bases not matched to a gene: 3. The CDR3 totals 13 residues. Looked up from germline, CDR1 is MNHNS and CDR2 is SASEGT. Written as DNA, the CDR3 is TGTGCCAGCAAGGGACAGCTTAACTATGGCTACACCTTC. Amino acid sequence: CASKGQLNYGYTF.

This chain links TRBV4-3 with TRBJ2-3; 7 positions agree with TRBD2. CDR1 and CDR2 (germline): LGHNA, YSLEER. Losses at the gene ends were 0 bases for V and 1 base for J; bases not matched to a gene: 7. The length of the CDR3 is 17 residues. The CDR3 DNA is TGCGCCAGCAGCCAAGATTTTCGGGCGGGAGGCACAGATACGCAGTATTTT. Its translation is CASSQDFRAGGTDTQYF.

The chain uses TRBV18 and TRBJ2-1, with D maybe TRBD2 (6 bases). Germline CDR1 is KGHSH and CDR2 is LQKENI. V was pared by 9 bases and J by 11 bases, with 11 bases between. The CDR3 is 10 amino acids. The CDR3 nucleotides are TGTGCCAGTTCGGGGGAGAAGCAGTTCTTC. It specifies CASSGEKQFF.

About this clone itself: Distinct nucleotide sequences in the sample also encode this CDR3. CDR3 DNA: TGTGCCAGCAGCTTAGTGGGACAGGGAAATGAAAAACTGTTTTTT. Its translation: CASSLVGQGNEKLFF. The chain employs TRBV7-2 and TRBJ1-4; 9 bases line up with TRBD1. This CDR3 has 15 residues. The V and J ends lost 1 base and 5 bases, in that order; junction bases with no gene match: 2. Germline V gene sequence: CDR1 SGHTA, CDR2 FQGNSA.

The J gene is TRBJ2-7, the V gene TRBV7-9, with D perhaps matching TRBD2 (6 bases). Germline V gives CDR1 SEHNR, CDR2 FQNEAQ (reference sequence). Trimming removed 6 bases at V and 2 bases at J, with 17 bases between. This CDR3 has 15 amino acids. CDR3 sequence: CASSRIRRGAYEQYF. Here the CDR3 DNA reads TGTGCCAGCAGTCGTATAAGGAGGGGCGCCTACGAGCAGTACTTC.

The gene calls are TRBV27 and TRBJ2-7, with 16 bases that match TRBD2. V gave up 6 bases and J gave up 2 bases; unmatched junction bases: 1. The CDR3 covers 15 residues. Germline loops: CDR1 MNHEY, CDR2 SMNVEV (reference sequence). The CDR3, as DNA: TGTGCCAGCAGAGGGACTAGCGGGAGGGCCTACGAGCAGTACTTC. As protein: CASRGTSGRAYEQYF.

This sequence joins TRBV9 and TRBJ2-5; 10 nucleotides line up with TRBD2. The CDR3 consists of 14 residues. V dropped 7 bases and J dropped 0; count of bases not matched to a gene: 3. Germline values: CDR1 SGDLS, CDR2 YYNGEE. The CDR3 bases are TGTGCCAGCGGTAGCGGGGGGAACCAAGAGACCCAGTACTTC. Amino acids: CASGSGGNQETQYF.

This clone was seen at least ten times. This chain joins TRBV11-3 and TRBJ2-7; 7 bases fit TRBD2. This CDR3 spans 16 amino acids. V was pared by 5 bases and J by 2 bases, with 12 bases of the junction left unmatched. Per germline, CDR1 SGHNT and CDR2 YENEEA. CDR3 coding DNA: TGTGCCAGCAGCCCCCGAGGGTGGGAGGGTACCTACGAGCAGTACTTC. Its protein is CASSPRGWEGTYEQYF.

V is TRBV7-3 and J is TRBJ2-1; tentatively, D is TRBD2 (5 bases). Looked up from germline, CDR1 is SGHTA and CDR2 is FQGTGA. CDR3 length: 14 residues. V was pared by 1 base and J by 4 bases, with 8 bases between. As DNA, the CDR3 is TGTGCCAGCAGCTTAAGCGGGCCATACAATGAGCAGTTCTTC. Translating it yields CASSLSGPYNEQFF.

CDR3 protein: CASSLALGQPGDYEQYF. The CDR3 region has the DNA TGTGCCAGCAGCTTAGCTCTCGGTCAGCCAGGGGACTACGAGCAGTACTTC. The chain combines TRBV7-9 with TRBJ2-7; a weak D match, TRBD1 (6 bases). Germline V gene data show CDR1 as SEHNR and CDR2 as FQNEAQ (reference sequence). This CDR3 comprises 17 residues. Trimming cost V 0 bases and J 3 bases, with 18 bases left between them.

The rearrangement links TRBV6-1 to TRBJ1-2; TRBD1 aligns across 9 bases. Trimming took 8 bases from V and 5 from J; bases not matched to a gene: 6. Germline V CDR1 and CDR2: MNHNS, SASEGT. CDR3 size: 13 residues. The CDR3 region is CASWPGTGYGYTF. The CDR3 nucleotides are TGTGCCAGCTGGCCCGGGACAGGGTATGGCTACACCTTC.

This clone was picked up one time. Written as DNA, the CDR3 is TGTGCCAGTCGAACGGGACAGGAGAATGACGAGCAGTACTTC. Amino acids: CASRTGQENDEQYF. This sequence joins TRBV28 and TRBJ2-7, with TRBD1 matching over 8 bases. CDR3 length equals 14 residues. Losses at the gene ends were 9 bases for V and 5 bases for J; bases not matched to a gene: 12. Germline lookup yields CDR1 MDHEN and CDR2 SYDVKM.

This rearrangement joins TRBV15 to TRBJ2-3; the D gene is possibly TRBD1 (6 bases). V gave up 0 bases and J gave up 4 bases, with 14 bases separating them. The CDR3 length is 16 residues. Germline CDR1 and CDR2: LNHNV and YYDKDF (reference sequence). The CDR3: CATSRDGRGSPDTQYF. The CDR3 bases are TGTGCCACCAGCAGAGACGGCAGGGGTTCTCCAGATACGCAGTATTTT.

This clone came up once. V gene TRBV11-1 combines with J gene TRBJ1-2; the match to TRBD1 covers 7 bases. Germline V gene sequence: CDR1 SGHAT, CDR2 FQDESV (reference sequence). The CDR3 contains 15 residues. Germline trimming cut 5 bases from V and 0 bases from J; bases unmatched to any gene: 6. CDR3 region: CASSPRTGANYGYTF. In DNA form, the CDR3 reads TGTGCCAGCAGCCCAAGGACAGGCGCTAACTATGGCTACACCTTC.

The V and J genes are TRBV28 and TRBJ2-1; TRBD1 aligns across 7 bases. The CDR3 loop spans 13 amino acids. V lost 6 bases and J lost 6; bases outside the gene matches: 5. Looked up from germline, CDR1 is MDHEN and CDR2 is SYDVKM. In nucleotides, the CDR3 is TGTGCCAGCAGACAACAGGGGATCAATGAGCAGTTCTTC. Its protein is CASRQQGINEQFF.

The J gene is TRBJ2-7, the V gene TRBV4-1, with 11 bases matching TRBD2. The germline CDR1 and CDR2 sequences are MGHRA and YSYEKL. V trimming: 3 bases; J trimming: 3 bases; junction bases outside the gene matches: 16. The CDR3 consists of 19 residues. The CDR3 protein is CASSHRGTSGFPPYYEQYF. The CDR3 DNA is TGCGCCAGCAGCCACCGCGGGACTAGCGGTTTCCCCCCTTACTACGAGCAGTACTTC.

CDR3 amino acids: CASSFGSGQLNTEAFF. As DNA, the CDR3 is TGTGCCAGCAGCTTCGGGTCGGGACAGTTGAACACTGAAGCTTTCTTT. The V call is TRBV5-6, the J call TRBJ1-1, with 7 positions matching TRBD1. The CDR3 spans 16 residues. J lost 0 bases, V lost 2 bases, and 7 bases had no gene match. Germline loops: CDR1 SGHDT, CDR2 YYEEEE. Filled out from reference TRBV5-6 and TRBJ1-1, the complete variable domain reads DAGVTQSPTHLIKTRGQQVTLRCSPKSGHDTVSWYQQALGQGPQFIFQYYEEEERQRGNFPDRFSGHQFPNYSSELNVNALLLGDSALYLCASSFGSGQLNTEAFFGQGTRLTVV.

The CDR3 spells CASSLAADFYEQYF. The CDR3 DNA follows: TGTGCCAGCAGCTTGGCTGCGGACTTCTACGAGCAGTACTTC. The V and J genes are TRBV7-6 and TRBJ2-7; tentative D call: TRBD2 (5 bases). Germline CDR1 reads SGHVS; CDR2 reads FNYEAQ. Between the trimmed V and J ends, which lost 3 bases and 3 bases, there was a span of 12 bases. CDR3 size: 14 residues.

J is TRBJ1-5 and V is TRBV7-2; D is unclear. CDR1 and CDR2 from the germline V gene are SGHTA and FQGNSA. This CDR3 is built from 14 residues. Trimming left V 1 base short and J 4 bases short, with 8 bases between. Here the CDR3 DNA reads TGTGCCAGCAGCTTAGTACAGCCAAATCAGCCCCAGCATTTT. This sequence encodes CASSLVQPNQPQHF.

This chain connects TRBV6-1 to TRBJ2-1; a possible D gene is TRBD1 (5 bases). Between the trimmed V and J ends, which lost 6 bases and 2 bases, there was a span of 14 bases. Germline V CDR1 and CDR2: MNHNS, SASEGT. The CDR3 length is 15 residues. As DNA, the CDR3 is TGTGCCAGCAGCCACCCCAGGGATCCCTACAATGAGCAGTTCTTC. It encodes CASSHPRDPYNEQFF.

As DNA, the CDR3 is TGTGCCAGCAGTTACCCGGGACAGGGGAGTGAAGCTTTCTTT. Translated: CASSYPGQGSEAFF. This sequence joins TRBV6-5 and TRBJ1-1, with TRBD1 identical over 10 bases. V trimming: 2 bases; J trimming: 7 bases; junction bases outside the gene matches: 4. Germline CDR1 MNHEY, CDR2 SVGAGI. The CDR3 has 14 residues.

The chain recombines TRBV13 with TRBJ2-1; 15 bases line up with TRBD2. This CDR3 spans 16 amino acids. The V segment lost 3 bases and the J segment 5 bases; nucleotides outside the gene matches: 2. Per germline, CDR1 PRHDT and CDR2 FYEKMQ (reference sequence). CDR3 coding DNA: TGTGCCAGCAGCTTGGGACTAGCGGGAGGTAACAATGAGCAGTTCTTC. It translates to CASSLGLAGGNNEQFF.

The CDR3 bases are TGCAGCGTCCCCCTTGAGGAGCAGATCACAGATACGCAGTATTTT. Amino acids: CSVPLEEQITDTQYF. V is TRBV29-1 and J is TRBJ2-3; D unclear. The CDR3 covers 15 residues. The V end lost 6 bases, the J end lost 2 bases, and 18 bases lay between the germline ends. Per germline, CDR1 SQVTM and CDR2 ANQGSEA.